Listed below are T cell receptor beta chains from one sample, sequenced in a study of blood T cell repertoires in COVID-19. Assay: immunoSEQ multiplex PCR; the TCRdb copy retains only in-frame clones and omits some. Altogether 220,000 or so clones are present, around 81% being singletons, with the ten largest covering roughly 3%. Sequences were obtained from peripheral blood. Receptor source: a woman in her 30s who had recovered from COVID-19. Each CDR3 is given without its conserved first and last residue.

TRBJ1-5 | TRBV5-1 | ASSLEGSNQPQH
TRBJ2-7 | TRBV6-6 | ASSYSSSGGANEQY
TRBJ2-3 | TRBV24-1 | ATSSNRVTDTQY
TRBJ1-4 | TRBV6-5 | AVQGVGEKLF
TRBJ1-1 | TRBV7-3 | ASSTQVDTEAF
TRBJ2-7 | TRBV6-5 | ASSWSNSYEQY
TRBJ1-2 | TRBV5-4 | ASSSPTGYDGYT
TRBJ2-3 | TRBV27 | ASSLSVRSGTSGIDTQY
TRBJ1-1 | TRBV9 | ASSDDNRGLNTEAF
TRBJ1-2 | TRBV5-4 | ASRAGGSYGYT
TRBJ2-1 | TRBV9 | ASSPFSGSSYNEQF
TRBJ1-5 | TRBV12-3/TRBV12-4 | ASRRQNDQPQH
TRBJ2-1 | TRBV6-1 | ASSENHRGSYNEQF
TRBJ1-4 | TRBV2 | ASSEGSPGEKLF
TRBJ1-4 | TRBV28 | ASSAGFEKLF